The present TCR beta chain was sequenced within a study of cytomegalovirus exposure and HLA in healthy donors. Study-wide results and limits: Cytomegalovirus status, reportedly, was diagnosed with high specificity and sensitivity by the classifier.

TCRdb's table, derived via immunoSEQ multiplex PCR, lists solely in-frame clones and lacks some. The sample records about 110,000 clones, roughly 90% being singletons. Trimming removed 0 bases from V and 6 bases from J, with 15 bases in between. The CDR3 has 15 residues. The germline gives CDR1 PRHDT, CDR2 FYEKMQ (reference sequence). As concerns this clone: Its antigen remains unknown.

Sequences were obtained from PBMCs. The receptor was isolated from a woman aged 30 to 39 in good health and CMV-seropositive. The chain links TRBV13 to TRBJ2-7, with a possible D match to TRBD2 (6 bases). This chain's CDR3 is CASSLGQGTLGEQYF. In nucleotides, the CDR3 is TGTGCCAGCAGCTTAGGCCAAGGGACTCTGGGCGAGCAGTACTTC. The whole variable domain, filled in from reference TRBV13 and TRBJ2-7, reads AAGVIQSPRHLIKEKRETATLKCYPIPRHDTVYWYQQGPGQDPQFLISFYEKMQSDKGSIPDRFSAQQFSDYHSELNMSSLELGDSALYFCASSLGQGTLGEQYFGPGTRLTVT.